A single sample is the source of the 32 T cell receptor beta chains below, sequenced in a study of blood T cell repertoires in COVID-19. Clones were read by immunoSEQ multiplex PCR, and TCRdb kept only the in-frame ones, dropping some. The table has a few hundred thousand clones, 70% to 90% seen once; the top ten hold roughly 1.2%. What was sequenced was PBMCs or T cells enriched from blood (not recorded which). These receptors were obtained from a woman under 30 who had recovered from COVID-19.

The CDR3 DNA sequence: TGTGCCAGCAGTACCCGGGACAGGGGAATAGGGGAAAAACTGTTTTTT. This sequence encodes CASSTRDRGIGEKLFF. V and J are TRBV28 and TRBJ1-4, with 10 bases fitting TRBD1. This CDR3 comprises 16 residues. J was trimmed by 8 bases and V by 5 bases; bases with no gene match: 11. Per germline, CDR1 MDHEN and CDR2 SYDVKM.

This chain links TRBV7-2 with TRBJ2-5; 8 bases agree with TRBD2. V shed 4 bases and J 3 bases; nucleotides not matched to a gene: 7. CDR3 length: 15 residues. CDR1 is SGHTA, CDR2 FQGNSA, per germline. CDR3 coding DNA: TGTGCCAGCAGCTCGGCCATGCGGGGGGAAGAGACCCAGTACTTC. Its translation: CASSSAMRGEETQYF. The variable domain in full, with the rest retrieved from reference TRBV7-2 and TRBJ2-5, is GAGVSQSPSNKVTEKGKDVELRCDPISGHTALYWYRQSLGQGLEFLIYFQGNSAPDKSGLPSDRFSAERTGGSVSTLTIQRTQQEDSAVYLCASSSAMRGEETQYFGPGTRLLVL.

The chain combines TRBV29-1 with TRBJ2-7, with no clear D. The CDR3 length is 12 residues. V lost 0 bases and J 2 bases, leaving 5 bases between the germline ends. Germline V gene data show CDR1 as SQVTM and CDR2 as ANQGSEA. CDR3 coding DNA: TGCAGCGTTGAAGATCGCGCCTACGAGCAGTACTTC. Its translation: CSVEDRAYEQYF.

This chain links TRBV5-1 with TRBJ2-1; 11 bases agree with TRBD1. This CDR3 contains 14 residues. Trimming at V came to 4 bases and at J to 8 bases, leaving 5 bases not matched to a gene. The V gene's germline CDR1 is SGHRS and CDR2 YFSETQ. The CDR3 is CASSPGQGAYEQFF. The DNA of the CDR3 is TGCGCCAGCAGCCCCGGACAGGGGGCCTATGAGCAGTTCTTC.

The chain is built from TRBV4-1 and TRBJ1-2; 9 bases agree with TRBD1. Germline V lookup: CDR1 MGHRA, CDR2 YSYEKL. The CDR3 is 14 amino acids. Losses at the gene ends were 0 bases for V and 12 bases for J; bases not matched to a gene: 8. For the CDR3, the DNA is TGCGCCAGCAGCCAAGATAGCCGAACAGGGGGCCACACCTTC. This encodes CASSQDSRTGGHTF.

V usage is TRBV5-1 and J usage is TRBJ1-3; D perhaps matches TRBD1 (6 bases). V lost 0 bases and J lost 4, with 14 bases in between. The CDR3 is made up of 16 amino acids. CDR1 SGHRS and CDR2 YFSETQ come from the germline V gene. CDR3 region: CASSLDFRGIGNTIYF. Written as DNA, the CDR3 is TGCGCCAGCAGCTTGGATTTCAGGGGCATCGGAAACACCATATATTTT.

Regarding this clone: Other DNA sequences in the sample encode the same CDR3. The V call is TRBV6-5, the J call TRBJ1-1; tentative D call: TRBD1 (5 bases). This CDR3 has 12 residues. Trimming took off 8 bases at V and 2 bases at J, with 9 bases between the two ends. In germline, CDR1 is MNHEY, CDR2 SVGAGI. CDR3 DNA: TGTGCCAGCTCAAGGGGCAACACTGAAGCTTTCTTT. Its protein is CASSRGNTEAFF.

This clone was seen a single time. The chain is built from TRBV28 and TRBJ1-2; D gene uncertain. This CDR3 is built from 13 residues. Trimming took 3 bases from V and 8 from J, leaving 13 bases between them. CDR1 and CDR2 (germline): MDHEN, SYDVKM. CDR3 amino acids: CASSLYLVGGYTF. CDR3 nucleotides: TGTGCCAGCAGTTTGTATCTCGTGGGCGGCTACACCTTC.

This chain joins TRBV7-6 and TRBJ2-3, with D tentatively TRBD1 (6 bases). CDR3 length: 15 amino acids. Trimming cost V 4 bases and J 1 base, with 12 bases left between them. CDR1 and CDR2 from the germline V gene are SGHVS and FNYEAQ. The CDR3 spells CASSWDTSGTDTQYF. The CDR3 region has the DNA TGTGCCAGCAGCTGGGACACCTCTGGCACAGATACGCAGTATTTT.

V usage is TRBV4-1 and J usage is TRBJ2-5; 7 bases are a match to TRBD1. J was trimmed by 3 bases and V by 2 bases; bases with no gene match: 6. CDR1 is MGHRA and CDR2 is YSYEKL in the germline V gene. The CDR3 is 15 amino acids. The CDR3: CASSQWDSEEETQYF. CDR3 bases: TGCGCCAGCAGCCAATGGGACAGCGAAGAAGAGACCCAGTACTTC.

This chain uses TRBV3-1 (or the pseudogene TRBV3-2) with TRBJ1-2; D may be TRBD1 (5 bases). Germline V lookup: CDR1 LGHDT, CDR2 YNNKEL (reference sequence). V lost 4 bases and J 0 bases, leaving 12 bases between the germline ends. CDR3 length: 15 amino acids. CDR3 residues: CASSPHRTSNYGYTF. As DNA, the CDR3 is TGTGCCAGCAGCCCCCACAGGACCTCTAACTATGGCTACACCTTC.

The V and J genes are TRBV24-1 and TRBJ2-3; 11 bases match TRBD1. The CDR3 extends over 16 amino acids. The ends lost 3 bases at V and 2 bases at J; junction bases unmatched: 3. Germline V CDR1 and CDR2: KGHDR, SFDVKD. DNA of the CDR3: TGTGCCACCAGTGATCCGGGACAGGGGGACACAGATACGCAGTATTTT. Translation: CATSDPGQGDTDTQYF.

This CDR3 is CASSQLQRTGGTEAFF. CDR3 sequence (DNA): TGCGCCAGCAGCCAACTGCAAAGGACAGGGGGCACTGAAGCTTTCTTT. The chain combines TRBV4-1 with TRBJ1-1; TRBD1 aligns across 10 bases. V lost 2 bases, J lost 4 bases, and 7 bases stayed unmatched. This CDR3 spans 16 amino acids. Germline-derived CDR1 and CDR2 are MGHRA and YSYEKL.

In nucleotides, the CDR3 is TGTGCCAGCAGCGCTTACTCAGGGGGGCCTGGGGCTTTCTTT. Its translation is CASSAYSGGPGAFF. The V gene is TRBV9, the J gene TRBJ1-1; 7 bases map to TRBD1. This CDR3 contains 14 residues. V shed 3 bases, J shed 11 bases, and the junction held 13 bases outside the gene matches. Germline V lookup: CDR1 SGDLS, CDR2 YYNGEE.

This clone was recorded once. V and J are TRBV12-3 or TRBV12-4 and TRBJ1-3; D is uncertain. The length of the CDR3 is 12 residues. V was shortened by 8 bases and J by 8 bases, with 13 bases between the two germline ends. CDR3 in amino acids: CASQILGDTIYF. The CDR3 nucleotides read TGTGCCAGCCAAATCCTAGGAGACACCATATATTTT.

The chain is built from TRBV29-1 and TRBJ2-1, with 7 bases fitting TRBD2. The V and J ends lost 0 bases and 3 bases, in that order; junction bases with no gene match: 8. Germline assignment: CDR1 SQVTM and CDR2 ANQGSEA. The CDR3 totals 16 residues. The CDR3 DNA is TGCAGCGTTGAAGAAGGTAAGCGGGGCTTCTACAATGAGCAGTTCTTC. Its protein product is CSVEEGKRGFYNEQFF.

The CDR3 is CASNPQGDLQNQPQHF. CDR3 sequence (DNA): TGTGCCAGTAACCCCCAGGGGGACTTGCAAAATCAGCCCCAGCATTTT. The chain links TRBV19 to TRBJ1-5; 7 nucleotides align to TRBD1. From germline, CDR1 is LNHDA and CDR2 SQIVND (reference sequence). The CDR3 contains 16 residues. V lost 7 bases, J lost 4 bases, and 13 bases stayed unmatched.

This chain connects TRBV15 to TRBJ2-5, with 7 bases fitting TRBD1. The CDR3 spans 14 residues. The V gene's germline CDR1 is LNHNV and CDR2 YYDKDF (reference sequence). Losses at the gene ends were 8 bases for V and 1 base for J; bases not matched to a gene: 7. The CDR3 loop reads CATAPDRVQETQYF. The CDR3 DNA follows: TGTGCCACCGCCCCCGACAGGGTCCAAGAGACCCAGTACTTC.

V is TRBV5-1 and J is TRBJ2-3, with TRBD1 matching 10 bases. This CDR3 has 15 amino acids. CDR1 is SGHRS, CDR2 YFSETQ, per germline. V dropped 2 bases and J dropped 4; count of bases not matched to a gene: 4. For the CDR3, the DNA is TGCGCCAGCAGCTTCGCGACAGGGGGCGCAGATACGCAGTATTTT. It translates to CASSFATGGADTQYF.

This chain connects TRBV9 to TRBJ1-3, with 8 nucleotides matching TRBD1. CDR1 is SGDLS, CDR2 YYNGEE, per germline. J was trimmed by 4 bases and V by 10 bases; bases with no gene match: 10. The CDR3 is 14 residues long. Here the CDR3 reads CAGFTGGNGNTIYF. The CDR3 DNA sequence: TGTGCCGGCTTTACAGGGGGGAACGGAAACACCATATATTTT.

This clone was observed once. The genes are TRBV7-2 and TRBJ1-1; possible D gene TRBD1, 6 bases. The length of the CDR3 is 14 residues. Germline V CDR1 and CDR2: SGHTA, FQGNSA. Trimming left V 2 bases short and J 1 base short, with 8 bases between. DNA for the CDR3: TGTGCCAGCAGCTTATTGGGGGCGAACACTGAAGCTTTCTTT. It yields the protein CASSLLGANTEAFF.

CDR3 sequence reads: CASSYSTGGDSPLHF. The CDR3 nucleotides read TGTGCCAGCAGTTACTCCACAGGGGGCGATTCACCCCTCCACTTT. The V and J genes are TRBV6-2 or TRBV6-3 and TRBJ1-6; 9 bases align to TRBD1. The CDR3 is 15 amino acids. Germline loops: CDR1 MNHEY, CDR2 SVGEGT. Trimming took 0 bases from V and 8 from J; bases not matched to a gene: 2.

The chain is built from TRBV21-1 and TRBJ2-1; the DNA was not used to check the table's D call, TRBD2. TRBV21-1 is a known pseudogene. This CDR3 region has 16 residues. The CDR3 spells CASTWAGASSYNEQFF. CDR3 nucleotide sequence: TGTGCCAGCACGTGGGCGGGGGCGAGCTCCTACAATGAGCAGTTCTTC.

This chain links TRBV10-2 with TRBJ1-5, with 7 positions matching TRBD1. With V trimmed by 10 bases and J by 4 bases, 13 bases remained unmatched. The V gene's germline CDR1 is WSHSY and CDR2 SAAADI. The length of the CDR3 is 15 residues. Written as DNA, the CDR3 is TGCGCCACCTCAAACAGGGGCCGGTCGAATCAGCCCCAGCATTTT. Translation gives CATSNRGRSNQPQHF.

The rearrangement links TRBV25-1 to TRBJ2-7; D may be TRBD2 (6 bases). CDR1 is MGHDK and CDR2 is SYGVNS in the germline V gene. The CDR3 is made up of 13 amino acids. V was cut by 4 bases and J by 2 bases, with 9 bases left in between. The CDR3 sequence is CASSGGGTYEQYF. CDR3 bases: TGTGCCAGCAGTGGTGGAGGGACCTACGAGCAGTACTTC.

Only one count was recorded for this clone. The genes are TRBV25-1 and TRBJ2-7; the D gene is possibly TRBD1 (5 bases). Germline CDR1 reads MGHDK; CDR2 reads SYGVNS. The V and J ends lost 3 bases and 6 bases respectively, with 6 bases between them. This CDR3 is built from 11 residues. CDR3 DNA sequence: TGTGCCAGCAGTGAGGGGCCCGAGCAGTACTTC. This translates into CASSEGPEQYF.

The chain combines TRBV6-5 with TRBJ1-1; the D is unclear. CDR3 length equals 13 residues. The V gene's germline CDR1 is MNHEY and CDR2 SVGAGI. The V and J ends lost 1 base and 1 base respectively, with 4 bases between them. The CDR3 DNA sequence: TGTGCCAGCAGTTACTTTCGGAACACTGAAGCTTTCTTT. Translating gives CASSYFRNTEAFF.

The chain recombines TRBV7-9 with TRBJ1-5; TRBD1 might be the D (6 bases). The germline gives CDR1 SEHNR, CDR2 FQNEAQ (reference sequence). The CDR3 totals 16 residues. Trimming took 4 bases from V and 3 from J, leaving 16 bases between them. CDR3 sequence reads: CASSSQRGGTNQPQHF. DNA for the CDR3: TGTGCCAGCAGCTCCCAGCGAGGGGGAACCAATCAGCCCCAGCATTTT.

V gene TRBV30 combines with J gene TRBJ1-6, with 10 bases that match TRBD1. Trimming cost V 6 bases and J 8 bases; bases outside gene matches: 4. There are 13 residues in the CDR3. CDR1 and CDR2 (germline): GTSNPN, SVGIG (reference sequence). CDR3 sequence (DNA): TGTGCCTGTCCAGGGACAGGGGATTCACCCCTCCACTTT. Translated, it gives CACPGTGDSPLHF.

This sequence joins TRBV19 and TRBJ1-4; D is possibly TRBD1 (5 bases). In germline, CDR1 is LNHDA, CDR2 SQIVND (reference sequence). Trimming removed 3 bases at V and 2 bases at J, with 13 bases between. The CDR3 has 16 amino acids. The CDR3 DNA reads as TGTGCCAGTAGTATTTTCGGGGGACGGACTAATGAAAAACTGTTTTTT. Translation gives CASSIFGGRTNEKLFF.

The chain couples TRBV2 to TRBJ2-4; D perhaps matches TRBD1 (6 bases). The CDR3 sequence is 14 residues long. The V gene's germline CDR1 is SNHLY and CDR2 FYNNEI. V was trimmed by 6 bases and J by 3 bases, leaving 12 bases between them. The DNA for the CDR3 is TGTGCCAGCAGCTACGACAGGCACAAAAACATTCAGTACTTC. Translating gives CASSYDRHKNIQYF.

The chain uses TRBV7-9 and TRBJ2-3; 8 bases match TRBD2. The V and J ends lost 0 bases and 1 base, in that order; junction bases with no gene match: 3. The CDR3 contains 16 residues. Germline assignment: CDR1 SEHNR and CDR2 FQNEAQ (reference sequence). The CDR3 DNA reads TGTGCCAGCAGCTTAGCGAGCGGGGGCCGCACAGATACGCAGTATTTT. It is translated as CASSLASGGRTDTQYF.